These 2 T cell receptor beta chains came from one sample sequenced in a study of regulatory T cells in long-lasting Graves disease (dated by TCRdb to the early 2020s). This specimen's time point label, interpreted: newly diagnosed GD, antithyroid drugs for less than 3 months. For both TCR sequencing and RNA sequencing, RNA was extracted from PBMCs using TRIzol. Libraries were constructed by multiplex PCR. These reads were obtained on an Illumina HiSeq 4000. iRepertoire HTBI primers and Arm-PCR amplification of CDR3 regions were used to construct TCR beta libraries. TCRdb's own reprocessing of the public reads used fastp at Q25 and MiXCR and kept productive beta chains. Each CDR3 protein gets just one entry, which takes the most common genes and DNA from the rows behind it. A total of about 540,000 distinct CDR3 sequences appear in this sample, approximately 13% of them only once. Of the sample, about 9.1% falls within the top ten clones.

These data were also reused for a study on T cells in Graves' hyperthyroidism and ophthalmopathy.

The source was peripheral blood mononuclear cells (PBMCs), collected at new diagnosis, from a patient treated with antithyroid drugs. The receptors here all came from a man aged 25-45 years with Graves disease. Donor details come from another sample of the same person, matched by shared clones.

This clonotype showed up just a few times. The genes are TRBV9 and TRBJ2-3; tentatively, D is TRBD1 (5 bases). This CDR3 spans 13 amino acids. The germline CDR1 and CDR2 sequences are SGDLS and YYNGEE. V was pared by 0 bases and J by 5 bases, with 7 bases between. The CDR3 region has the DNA TGTGCCAGCAGCGTAGGGGGCCGAGATACGCAGTATTTT. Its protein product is CASSVGGRDTQYF.

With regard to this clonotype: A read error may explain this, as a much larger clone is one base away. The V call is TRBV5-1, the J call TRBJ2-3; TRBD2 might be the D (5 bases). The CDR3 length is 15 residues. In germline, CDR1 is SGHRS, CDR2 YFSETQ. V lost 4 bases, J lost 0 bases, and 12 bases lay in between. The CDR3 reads CASSRGLTSTDTQYF. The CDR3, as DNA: TGCGCCAGCAGCCGAGGGCTGACTAGCACAGATACGCAGTATTTT.